This T cell receptor (beta chain) came from a study of immune evolution from preneoplasia to lung adenocarcinoma. Study as a whole: HLA loss of heterozygosity: approximately 7.5% AIS, more than 14% MIA, about 35% ADC, none AAH. Study-wide points: Top clone frequencies peaked in normal lung, apparently declining through invasive adenocarcinoma. Normal lung had highest clonality; later lesions appeared denser, more diverse.

This table comes from immunoSEQ multiplex PCR, and its TCRdb copy is limited to in-frame clones, with some not included. This table has over 4,500 clones, about nine tenths appearing once. V gave up 2 bases and J gave up 8 bases; unmatched junction bases: 8. Germline V gene data show CDR1 as MNHNS and CDR2 as SASEGT. CDR3 length: 14 amino acids. On this clone: Its antigen is unknown.

Patients had resection in Japan or China between the mid-2010s and the late 2010s. The V and J genes are TRBV6-1 and TRBJ1-2; 7 nucleotides line up with TRBD1. This sequence originates from a person aged 65 to 85 with lung adenocarcinoma. The sample taken for sequencing was FFPE atypical adenomatous hyperplasia tissue from the lung. Noted subset: atypical adenomatous hyperplasia (AAH), lung preneoplasia. The CDR3 is CASSESTGFGGYTF. The CDR3, as DNA: TGTGCCAGCAGTGAATCGACAGGGTTTGGAGGCTACACCTTC.